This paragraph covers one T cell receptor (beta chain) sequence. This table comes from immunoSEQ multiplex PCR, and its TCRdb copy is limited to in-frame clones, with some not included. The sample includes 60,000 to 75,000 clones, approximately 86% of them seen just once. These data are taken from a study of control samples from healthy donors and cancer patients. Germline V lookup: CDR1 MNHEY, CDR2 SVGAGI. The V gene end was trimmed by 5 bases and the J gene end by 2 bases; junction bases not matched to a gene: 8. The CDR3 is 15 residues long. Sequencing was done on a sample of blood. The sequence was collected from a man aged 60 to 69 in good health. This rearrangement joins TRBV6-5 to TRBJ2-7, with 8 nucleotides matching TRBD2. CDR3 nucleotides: TGTGCCAGCAGTACCCAAGCGGGAGCAACCTACGAGCAGTACTTC. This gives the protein CASSTQAGATYEQYF.